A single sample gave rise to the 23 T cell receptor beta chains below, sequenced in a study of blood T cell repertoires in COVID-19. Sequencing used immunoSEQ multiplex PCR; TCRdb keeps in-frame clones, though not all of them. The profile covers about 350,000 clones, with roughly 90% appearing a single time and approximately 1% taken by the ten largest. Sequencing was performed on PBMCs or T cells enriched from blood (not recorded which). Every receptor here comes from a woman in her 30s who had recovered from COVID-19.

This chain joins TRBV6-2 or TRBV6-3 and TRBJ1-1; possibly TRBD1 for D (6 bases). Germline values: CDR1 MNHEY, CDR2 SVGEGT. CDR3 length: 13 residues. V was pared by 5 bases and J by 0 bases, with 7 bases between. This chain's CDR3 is CASSQGMNTEAFF. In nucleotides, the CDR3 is TGTGCCAGCAGTCAGGGGATGAACACTGAAGCTTTCTTT.

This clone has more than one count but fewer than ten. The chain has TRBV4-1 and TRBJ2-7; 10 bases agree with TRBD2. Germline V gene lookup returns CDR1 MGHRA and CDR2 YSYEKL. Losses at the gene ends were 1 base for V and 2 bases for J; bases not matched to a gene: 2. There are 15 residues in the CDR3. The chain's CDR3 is CASSQVSGGAYEQYF. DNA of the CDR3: TGCGCCAGCAGCCAAGTAAGCGGGGGGGCCTACGAGCAGTACTTC.

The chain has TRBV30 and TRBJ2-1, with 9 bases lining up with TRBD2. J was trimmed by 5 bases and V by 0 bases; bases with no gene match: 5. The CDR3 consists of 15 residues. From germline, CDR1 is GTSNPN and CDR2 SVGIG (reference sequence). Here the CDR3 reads CAWSVGTSNHNEQFF. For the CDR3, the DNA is TGTGCCTGGAGTGTAGGGACTAGCAACCACAATGAGCAGTTCTTC.

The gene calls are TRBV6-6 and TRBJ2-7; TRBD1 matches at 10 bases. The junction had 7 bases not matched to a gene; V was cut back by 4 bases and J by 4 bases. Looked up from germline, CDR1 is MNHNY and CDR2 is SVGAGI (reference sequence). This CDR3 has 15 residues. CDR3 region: CASSSPDRGRYEQYF. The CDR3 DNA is TGTGCCAGCAGTTCCCCCGACAGGGGGCGTTACGAGCAGTACTTC.

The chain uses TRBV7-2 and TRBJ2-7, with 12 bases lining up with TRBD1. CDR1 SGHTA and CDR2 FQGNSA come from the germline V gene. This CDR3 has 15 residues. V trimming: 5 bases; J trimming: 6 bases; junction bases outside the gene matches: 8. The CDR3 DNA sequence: TGTGCCAGCAGCCCGCGGGACAGGGGGCTAGGCGAGCAGTACTTC. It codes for CASSPRDRGLGEQYF. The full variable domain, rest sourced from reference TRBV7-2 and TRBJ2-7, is GAGVSQSPSNKVTEKGKDVELRCDPISGHTALYWYRQSLGQGLEFLIYFQGNSAPDKSGLPSDRFSAERTGGSVSTLTIQRTQQEDSAVYLCASSPRDRGLGEQYFGPGTRLTVT.

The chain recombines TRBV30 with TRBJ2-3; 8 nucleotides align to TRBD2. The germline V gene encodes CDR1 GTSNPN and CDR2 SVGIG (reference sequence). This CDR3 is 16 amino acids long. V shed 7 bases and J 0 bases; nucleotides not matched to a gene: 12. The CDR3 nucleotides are TGTGCCTCACAGCTACCGGGACTAGTGAGCACAGATACGCAGTATTTT. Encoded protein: CASQLPGLVSTDTQYF. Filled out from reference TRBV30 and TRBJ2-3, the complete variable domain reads SQTIHQWPATLVQPVGSPLSLECTVEGTSNPNLYWYRQAAGRGLQLLFYSVGIGQISSEVPQNLSASRPQDRQFILSSKKLLLSDSGFYLCASQLPGLVSTDTQYFGPGTRLTVL.

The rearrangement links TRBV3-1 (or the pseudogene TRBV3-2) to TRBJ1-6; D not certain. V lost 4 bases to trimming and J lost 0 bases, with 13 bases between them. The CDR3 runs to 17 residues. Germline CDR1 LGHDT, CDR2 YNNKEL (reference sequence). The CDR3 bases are TGTGCCAGCAGCCCCCTACCAGGAAGCTCCTATAATTCACCCCTCCACTTT. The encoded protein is CASSPLPGSSYNSPLHF.

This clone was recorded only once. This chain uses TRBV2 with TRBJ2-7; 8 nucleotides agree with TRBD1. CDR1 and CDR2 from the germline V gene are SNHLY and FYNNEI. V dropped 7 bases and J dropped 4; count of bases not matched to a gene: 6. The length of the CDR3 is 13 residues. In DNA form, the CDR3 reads TGTGCCAGCACCACAGGGGGTCCATACGAGCAGTACTTC. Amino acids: CASTTGGPYEQYF. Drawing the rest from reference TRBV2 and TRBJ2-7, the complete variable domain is EPEVTQTPSHQVTQMGQEVILRCVPISNHLYFYWYRQILGQKVEFLVSFYNNEISEKSEIFDDQFSVERPDGSNFTLKIRSTKLEDSAMYFCASTTGGPYEQYFGPGTRLTVT.

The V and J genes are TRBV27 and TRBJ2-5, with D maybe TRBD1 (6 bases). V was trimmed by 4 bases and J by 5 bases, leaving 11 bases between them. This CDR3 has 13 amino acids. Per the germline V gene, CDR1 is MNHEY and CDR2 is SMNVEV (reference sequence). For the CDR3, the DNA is TGTGCCAGCAGTTCCGGACAGTATGAGACCCAGTACTTC. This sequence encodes CASSSGQYETQYF.

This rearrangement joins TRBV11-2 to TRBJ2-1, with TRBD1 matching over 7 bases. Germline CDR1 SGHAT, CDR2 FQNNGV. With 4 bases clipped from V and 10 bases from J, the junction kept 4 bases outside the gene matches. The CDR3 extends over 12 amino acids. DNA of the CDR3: TGTGCCAGCAGCTCCAGGGGGTGGGAGCAGTTCTTC. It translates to CASSSRGWEQFF.

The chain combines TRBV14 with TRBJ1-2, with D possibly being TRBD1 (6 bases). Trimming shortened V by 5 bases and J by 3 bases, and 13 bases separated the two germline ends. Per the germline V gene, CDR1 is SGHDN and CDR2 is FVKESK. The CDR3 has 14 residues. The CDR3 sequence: CASSVQGMDYGYTF. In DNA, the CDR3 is TGTGCCAGCAGCGTACAGGGAATGGACTATGGCTACACCTTC.

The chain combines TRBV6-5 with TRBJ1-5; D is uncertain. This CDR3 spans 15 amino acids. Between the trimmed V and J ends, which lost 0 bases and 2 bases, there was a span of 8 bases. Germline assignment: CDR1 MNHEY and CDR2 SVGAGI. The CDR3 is CASSYSHRGNQPQHF. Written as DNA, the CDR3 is TGTGCCAGCAGTTACTCACACAGAGGCAATCAGCCCCAGCATTTT.

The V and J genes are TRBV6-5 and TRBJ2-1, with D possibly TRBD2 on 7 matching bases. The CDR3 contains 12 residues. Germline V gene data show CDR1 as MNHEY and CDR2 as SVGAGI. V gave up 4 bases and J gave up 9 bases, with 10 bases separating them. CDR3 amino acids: CASSLGGGEQFF. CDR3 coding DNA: TGTGCCAGCAGTTTAGGGGGGGGTGAGCAGTTCTTC.

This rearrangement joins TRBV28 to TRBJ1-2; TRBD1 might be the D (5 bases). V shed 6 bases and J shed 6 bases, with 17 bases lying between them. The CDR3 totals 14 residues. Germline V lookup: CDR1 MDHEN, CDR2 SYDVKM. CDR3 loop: CASSSRGYTNGYTF. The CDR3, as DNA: TGTGCCAGCAGCTCGCGGGGGTACACCAATGGCTACACCTTC.

The CDR3 region has the DNA TGCGCCAGCAGCCCTACCATTAGCGGGGGGGCGGAGACCCAGTACTTC. This codes for CASSPTISGGAETQYF. V is TRBV5-1 and J is TRBJ2-5; 11 positions match TRBD2. Germline values: CDR1 SGHRS, CDR2 YFSETQ. The CDR3 has 16 residues. The V and J ends lost 4 bases and 5 bases, in that order; junction bases with no gene match: 10. Using reference TRBV5-1 and TRBJ2-5 for the parts outside the CDR3, the full variable domain is KAGVTQTPRYLIKTRGQQVTLSCSPISGHRSVSWYQQTPGQGLQFLFEYFSETQRNKGNFPGRFSGRQFSNSRSEMNVSTLELGDSALYLCASSPTISGGAETQYFGPGTRLLVL.

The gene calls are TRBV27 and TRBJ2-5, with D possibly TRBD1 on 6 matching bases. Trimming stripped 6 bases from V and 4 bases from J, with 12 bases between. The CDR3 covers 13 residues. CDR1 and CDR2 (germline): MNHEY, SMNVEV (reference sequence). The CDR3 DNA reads TGTGCCAGCAGCGAAATCAGGGGAGAGACCCAGTACTTC. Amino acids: CASSEIRGETQYF.

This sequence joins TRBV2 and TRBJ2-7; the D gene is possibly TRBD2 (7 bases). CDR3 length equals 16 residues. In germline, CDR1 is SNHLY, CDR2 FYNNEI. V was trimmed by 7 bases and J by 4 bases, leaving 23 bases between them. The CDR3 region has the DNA TGTGCCAGCATCGTCGACGGTGCCGGGGGGCAATACGAGCAGTACTTC. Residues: CASIVDGAGGQYEQYF. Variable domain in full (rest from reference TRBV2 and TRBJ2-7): EPEVTQTPSHQVTQMGQEVILRCVPISNHLYFYWYRQILGQKVEFLVSFYNNEISEKSEIFDDQFSVERPDGSNFTLKIRSTKLEDSAMYFCASIVDGAGGQYEQYFGPGTRLTVT.

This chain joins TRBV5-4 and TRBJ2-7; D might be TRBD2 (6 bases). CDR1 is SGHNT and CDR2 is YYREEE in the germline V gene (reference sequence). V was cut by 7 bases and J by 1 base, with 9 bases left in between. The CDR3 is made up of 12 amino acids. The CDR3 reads CASGRSSYEQYF. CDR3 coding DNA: TGTGCCAGCGGGAGGTCTTCCTACGAGCAGTACTTC. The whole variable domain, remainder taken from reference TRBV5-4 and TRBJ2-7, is ETGVTQSPTHLIKTRGQQVTLRCSSQSGHNTVSWYQQALGQGPQFIFQYYREEENGRGNFPPRFSGLQFPNYSSELNVNALELDDSALYLCASGRSSYEQYFGPGTRLTVT.

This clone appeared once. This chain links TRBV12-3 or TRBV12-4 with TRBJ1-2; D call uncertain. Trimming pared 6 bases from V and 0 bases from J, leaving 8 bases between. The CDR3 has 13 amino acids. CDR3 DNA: TGTGCCAGCAGGGTCACAGCTAACTATGGCTACACCTTC. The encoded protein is CASRVTANYGYTF.

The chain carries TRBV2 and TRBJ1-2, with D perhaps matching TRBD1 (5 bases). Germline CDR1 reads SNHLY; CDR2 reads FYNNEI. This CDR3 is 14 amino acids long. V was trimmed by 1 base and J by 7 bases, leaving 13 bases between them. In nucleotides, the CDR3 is TGTGCCAGCAGTGAAGGCCAGGGATGGGGTGGCTACACCTTC. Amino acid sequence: CASSEGQGWGGYTF.

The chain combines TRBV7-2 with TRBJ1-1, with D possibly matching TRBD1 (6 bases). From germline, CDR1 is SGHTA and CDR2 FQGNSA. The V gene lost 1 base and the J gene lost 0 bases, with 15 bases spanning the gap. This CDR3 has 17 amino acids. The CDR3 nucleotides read TGTGCCAGCAGCTTAGTCGGGACACTTGATATGAACACTGAAGCTTTCTTT. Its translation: CASSLVGTLDMNTEAFF.

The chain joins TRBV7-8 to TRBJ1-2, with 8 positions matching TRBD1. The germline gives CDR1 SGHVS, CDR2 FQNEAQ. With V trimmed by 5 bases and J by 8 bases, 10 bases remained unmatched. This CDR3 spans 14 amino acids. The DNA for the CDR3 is TGTGCCAGCAGCCCCCCGGACAGGGCGAGGGGCTACACCTTC. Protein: CASSPPDRARGYTF. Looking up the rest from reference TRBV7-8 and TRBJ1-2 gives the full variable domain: GAGVSQSPRYKVAKRGQDVALRCDPISGHVSLFWYQQALGQGPEFLTYFQNEAQLDKSGLPSDRFFAERPEGSVSTLKIQRTQQEDSAVYLCASSPPDRARGYTFGSGTRLTVV.

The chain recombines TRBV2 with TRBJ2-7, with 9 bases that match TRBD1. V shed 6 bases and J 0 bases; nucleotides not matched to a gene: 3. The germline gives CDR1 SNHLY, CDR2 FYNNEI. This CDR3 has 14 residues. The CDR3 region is CASSKGQGSYEQYF. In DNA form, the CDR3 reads TGTGCCAGCAGCAAGGGACAGGGCTCCTACGAGCAGTACTTC.